This TCR beta chain was recorded in a study of blood T cell repertoires in COVID-19. Only in-frame clones appear in the TCRdb table, and some are missing; sequencing was by immunoSEQ multiplex PCR. The table lists about 240,000 clones, 70% to 90% of them singletons. V was pared by 3 bases and J by 4 bases, with 17 bases between. CDR1 LGHDT and CDR2 YNNKEL come from the germline V gene (reference sequence). The CDR3 runs 16 residues. This sequence joins TRBV3-1 (or the pseudogene TRBV3-2) and TRBJ2-3, with D possibly TRBD2 on 5 matching bases. This TCR derives from a woman aged 25 to 39 who had recovered from COVID-19. The material sequenced was peripheral blood. In DNA form, the CDR3 reads TGTGCCAGCAGCCAGGTACTAGAACTAAGCTCAGATACGCAGTATTTT. Residues: CASSQVLELSSDTQYF.